The subject of this entry is one TCR beta chain. The data were obtained in a study of blood T cell repertoires in COVID-19. About the study: Spain, Italy and the United States supplied samples that represented acute and convalescent COVID-19. Sources were T cells, B-cell-depleted T cells, or PBMCs; the material itself was cDNA or gDNA.

In the study's own analysis: Scientists estimated how many nucleated cells there were by amplifying reference gene primers. Only in-frame clones appear in the TCRdb table, and some are missing; sequencing was by immunoSEQ multiplex PCR. V, J and clone size reflect that table, while D and trimming were determined from the DNA. The sample yields 200,000 to 300,000 clones, around 90% seen once. Material for sequencing was peripheral blood. This TCR came from a man aged 30-40 years with COVID-19, enrolled during active disease.

The CDR3 is CASSQDRPGNNSPLHF. CDR3 bases: TGTGCCAGCAGCCAAGATCGACCGGGTAATAATTCACCCCTCCACTTT. V and J are TRBV4-2 and TRBJ1-6; no reliable D call. The CDR3 contains 16 residues. V lost 0 bases and J 5 bases, leaving 11 bases between the germline ends. In germline, CDR1 is LGHNA, CDR2 YNFKEQ.